Shown below are 27 T cell receptor beta chains from a single sample sequenced in a study of early T cells in non-severe SARS-CoV-2 infection. One entry per CDR3 protein results from TCRdb running MiXCR on the 5' RACE reads. The sample consists of just under 65,000 distinct CDR3 sequences, almost 9% of them appearing once. This specimen consisted of whole blood, obtained at baseline. These receptors were taken from an adult who was a healthcare worker with PCR-confirmed SARS-CoV-2 infection or an uninfected control (not recorded which).

In its sample, this clonotype was seen a few times. The chain has TRBV20-1 and TRBJ2-7; 13 nucleotides align to TRBD2. The V and J ends lost 6 bases and 4 bases, in that order; junction bases with no gene match: 6. The CDR3 totals 14 residues. Germline loops: CDR1 DFQATT, CDR2 SNEGSKA (reference sequence). In DNA form, the CDR3 reads TGCAGTGCGAGCCAGGGACTAGCGGGGTACGAGCAGTACTTC. This translates into CSASQGLAGYEQYF.

This clonotype was picked up a small number of times. The gene calls are TRBV11-2 and TRBJ2-3, with D perhaps matching TRBD2 (6 bases). Germline assignment: CDR1 SGHAT and CDR2 FQNNGV. V lost 4 bases, J lost 0 bases, and 11 bases lay in between. This CDR3 comprises 15 residues. CDR3 in amino acids: CASSYSAGSTDTQYF. Here the CDR3 DNA reads TGTGCCAGCAGCTATTCGGCGGGGAGCACAGATACGCAGTATTTT.

This clonotype came up many times. The V gene is TRBV6-1, the J gene TRBJ2-7; 10 positions match TRBD1. The CDR3 extends over 13 amino acids. Trimming cost V 7 bases and J 6 bases; bases outside gene matches: 6. Per the germline V gene, CDR1 is MNHNS and CDR2 is SASEGT. The CDR3 region is CASITGTGVEQYF. CDR3 DNA: TGTGCCAGCATTACCGGGACAGGGGTCGAGCAGTACTTC.

This chain links TRBV18 with TRBJ1-1, with D perhaps TRBD1 (5 bases). V lost 1 base and J lost 0, with 12 bases in between. Germline V gene data show CDR1 as KGHSH and CDR2 as LQKENI. CDR3 size: 16 residues. CDR3 loop: CASSPRAVGVNTEAFF. For the CDR3, the DNA is TGTGCCAGCTCACCACGGGCGGTAGGGGTGAACACTGAAGCTTTCTTT.

This clonotype was seen repeatedly, ten times or more. The genes are TRBV12-3 or TRBV12-4 and TRBJ1-5, with 11 nucleotides matching TRBD1. Unmatched junction bases numbered 3, after V lost 9 bases and J lost 5 bases. CDR3 length: 13 amino acids. CDR3 sequence reads: CASGQGAYQPQHF. As DNA, the CDR3 is TGTGCCAGTGGACAGGGGGCATATCAGCCCCAGCATTTT.

This clonotype was observed many times. The rearrangement joins TRBV20-1 to TRBJ1-6; TRBD1 is a possible D gene (5 bases). Germline-derived CDR1 and CDR2 are DFQATT and SNEGSKA (reference sequence). Trimming left V 6 bases short and J 7 bases short, with 10 bases between. The CDR3 has 12 amino acids. Here the CDR3 reads CSAPRGNSPLHF. In nucleotides, the CDR3 is TGCAGTGCCCCACGGGGGAATTCACCCCTCCACTTT.

The chain employs TRBV18 and TRBJ2-1, with 7 bases identical to TRBD1. The CDR3 sequence is 15 residues long. V shed 6 bases and J 4 bases; nucleotides not matched to a gene: 9. In germline, CDR1 is KGHSH, CDR2 LQKENI. DNA for the CDR3: TGTGCCAGCTCGCAGGGGACAGCGCTTTACAATGAGCAGTTCTTC. It is translated as CASSQGTALYNEQFF. Full variable domain (rest looked up from reference TRBV18 and TRBJ2-1): NAGVMQNPRHLVRRRGQEARLRCSPMKGHSHVYWYRQLPEEGLKFMVYLQKENIIDESGMPKERFSAEFPKEGPSILRIQQVVRGDSAAYFCASSQGTALYNEQFFGPGTRLTVL.

The CDR3 loop is CASSTTGQGYNEQFF. For the CDR3, the DNA is TGTGCCAGCAGCACCACGGGACAGGGGTACAATGAGCAGTTCTTC. The V call is TRBV7-6, the J call TRBJ2-1; 10 bases agree with TRBD1. The CDR3 is made up of 15 amino acids. Trimming removed 5 bases from V and 4 bases from J; junction bases left unmatched: 5. CDR1 is SGHVS and CDR2 is FNYEAQ in the germline V gene.

The V and J genes are TRBV7-2 and TRBJ1-5; tentative D call: TRBD1 (5 bases). Germline V lookup: CDR1 SGHTA, CDR2 FQGNSA. The CDR3 spans 14 residues. Trimming pared 3 bases from V and 2 bases from J, leaving 8 bases between. The CDR3 is CASSFSGGNQPQHF. The CDR3 DNA reads TGTGCCAGCAGCTTTTCGGGGGGCAATCAGCCCCAGCATTTT.

This clonotype was observed a single time. The rearrangement links TRBV20-1 to TRBJ1-1; D is unresolved. V lost 4 bases to trimming and J lost 2 bases, with 5 bases between them. The germline gives CDR1 DFQATT, CDR2 SNEGSKA (reference sequence). CDR3 length: 11 residues. This CDR3 is CSATVNTEAFF. In DNA, the CDR3 is TGCAGTGCTACAGTTAACACTGAAGCTTTCTTT.

The sample holds a few counts of this clonotype. The V and J genes are TRBV7-6 and TRBJ1-3; no clear D. The CDR3 extends over 14 amino acids. Trimming removed 0 bases at V and 4 bases at J, with 7 bases between. Germline loops: CDR1 SGHVS, CDR2 FNYEAQ. The CDR3 spells CASSLARGGNTIYF. The DNA for the CDR3 is TGTGCCAGCAGCTTAGCGCGTGGGGGAAACACCATATATTTT.

The chain links TRBV28 to TRBJ2-1, with D hard to call. Trimming removed 6 bases from V and 5 bases from J, with 8 bases in between. Per the germline V gene, CDR1 is MDHEN and CDR2 is SYDVKM. This CDR3 region has 12 residues. The CDR3 coding sequence is TGTGCCAGCAGCTTACGGGACAATGAGCAGTTCTTC. This sequence encodes CASSLRDNEQFF.

This clonotype was seen at least ten times. The gene calls are TRBV29-1 and TRBJ2-5; D is possibly TRBD1 (5 bases). Germline V CDR1 and CDR2: SQVTM, ANQGSEA. This CDR3 comprises 13 residues. Trimming cost V 7 bases and J 2 bases, with 14 bases left between them. The chain's CDR3 is CSAITDSQETQYF. The CDR3 DNA reads TGCAGCGCAATTACAGACAGTCAAGAGACCCAGTACTTC.

This clonotype was seen a handful of times. The gene calls are TRBV7-3 and TRBJ1-1; maybe TRBD1 (6 bases). Trimming shortened V by 0 bases and J by 7 bases, and 12 bases separated the two germline ends. Germline V gene lookup returns CDR1 SGHTA and CDR2 FQGTGA. The CDR3 is 14 residues long. CDR3 bases: TGTGCCAGCAGCTTAACTTTTACAGGGAATGAAGCTTTCTTT. This gives the protein CASSLTFTGNEAFF.

The table lists this clonotype with a few counts. The rearrangement links TRBV7-6 to TRBJ2-7; 9 bases are shared with TRBD2. CDR3 length equals 14 residues. Germline trimming cut 5 bases from V and 2 bases from J; bases unmatched to any gene: 4. Germline loops: CDR1 SGHVS, CDR2 FNYEAQ. The CDR3 sequence: CASSHSGSAYEQYF. DNA of the CDR3: TGTGCCAGCAGCCATAGCGGGAGCGCCTACGAGCAGTACTTC.

This clonotype has only a few counts. This chain links TRBV15 with TRBJ2-3; 7 bases are shared with TRBD2. This CDR3 region has 17 residues. V trimming: 0 bases; J trimming: 3 bases; junction bases outside the gene matches: 9. The germline gives CDR1 LNHNV, CDR2 YYDKDF (reference sequence). The CDR3 region is CATSRDRGGLRTDTQYF. DNA of the CDR3: TGTGCCACCAGCAGAGATAGGGGAGGGTTACGTACAGATACGCAGTATTTT.

J is TRBJ2-1 and V is TRBV5-4; 7 nucleotides match TRBD2. Germline CDR1 and CDR2: SGHNT and YYREEE (reference sequence). V gave up 1 base and J gave up 8 bases; unmatched junction bases: 9. CDR3 length: 15 residues. This CDR3 reads CASSLNGGSGDEQFF. Here the CDR3 DNA reads TGTGCCAGCAGCTTGAACGGCGGGAGCGGGGATGAGCAGTTCTTC.

This clonotype was counted at least ten times. The V gene is TRBV5-1, the J gene TRBJ2-1; 9 positions match TRBD1. The trim removed 1 base at V and 3 bases at J, leaving 11 bases unmatched. The germline gives CDR1 SGHRS, CDR2 YFSETQ. CDR3 size: 18 residues. The CDR3 loop reads CASSLWTGVKLGYNEQFF. CDR3 in DNA: TGCGCCAGCAGCTTGTGGACAGGGGTCAAACTCGGCTACAATGAGCAGTTCTTC.

The V and J genes are TRBV5-1 and TRBJ2-5; TRBD1 or TRBD2 may be the D gene (5 bases each). CDR1 and CDR2 (germline): SGHRS, YFSETQ. Trimming pared 4 bases from V and 4 bases from J, leaving 11 bases between. The CDR3 spans 13 residues. CDR3 sequence: CASSEQGAETQYF. CDR3 coding DNA: TGCGCCAGCAGCGAGCAGGGAGCAGAGACCCAGTACTTC. Using reference TRBV5-1 and TRBJ2-5 for the parts outside the CDR3, the full variable domain is KAGVTQTPRYLIKTRGQQVTLSCSPISGHRSVSWYQQTPGQGLQFLFEYFSETQRNKGNFPGRFSGRQFSNSRSEMNVSTLELGDSALYLCASSEQGAETQYFGPGTRLLVL.

As to this clonotype: A much larger clone sits a single nucleotide away, making a read error possible. The rearrangement uses TRBV2 and TRBJ1-1; 8 nucleotides match TRBD1. Germline trimming cut 6 bases from V and 4 bases from J; bases unmatched to any gene: 10. Germline V gene data show CDR1 as SNHLY and CDR2 as FYNNEI. This CDR3 comprises 15 residues. The CDR3: CASSRTGFKGTEAFF. CDR3 DNA: TGTGCCAGCAGCCGGACAGGGTTTAAGGGCACTGAAGCTTTCTTT.

This clonotype turned up a few times. The chain has TRBV12-5 and TRBJ2-2; tentatively, D is TRBD2 (6 bases). The V gene lost 7 bases and the J gene lost 8 bases, with 14 bases spanning the gap. Germline CDR1 is LGHNT and CDR2 is FRNRAP. This CDR3 has 13 residues. CDR3 region: CASAELGRGELFF. The CDR3 nucleotides read TGTGCTAGTGCCGAATTAGGGAGGGGGGAGCTGTTTTTT.

This chain connects TRBV20-1 to TRBJ1-2; TRBD1 might be the D (6 bases). The CDR3 is 11 residues long. Germline V gene lookup returns CDR1 DFQATT and CDR2 SNEGSKA (reference sequence). V shed 5 bases and J shed 8 bases, with 12 bases lying between them. CDR3 protein: CSAPRGEGYTF. CDR3 nucleotide sequence: TGCAGTGCTCCGAGGGGGGAGGGCTACACCTTC.

This clonotype was counted at least ten times. The chain joins TRBV7-8 to TRBJ1-1, with D uncertain. Germline V CDR1 and CDR2: SGHVS, FQNEAQ. V lost 4 bases, J lost 1 base, and 4 bases lay in between. This CDR3 has 12 residues. This chain's CDR3 is CASSYSNTEAFF. The DNA of the CDR3 is TGTGCCAGCAGCTATTCGAACACTGAAGCTTTCTTT.

This clonotype was seen a handful of times. The genes are TRBV19 and TRBJ2-2; D gene uncertain. The V gene lost 10 bases and the J gene lost 0 bases, with 9 bases spanning the gap. Germline lookup yields CDR1 LNHDA and CDR2 SQIVND (reference sequence). The CDR3 consists of 13 residues. CDR3 coding DNA: TGTGCCATTAGAGTCGCGAACACCGGGGAGCTGTTTTTT. Encoded protein: CAIRVANTGELFF. Filled out from reference TRBV19 and TRBJ2-2, the complete variable domain reads DGGITQSPKYLFRKEGQNVTLSCEQNLNHDAMYWYRQDPGQGLRLIYYSQIVNDFQKGDIAEGYSVSREKKESFPLTVTSAQKNPTAFYLCAIRVANTGELFFGEGSRLTVL.

This clonotype has ten or more counts. The gene calls are TRBV5-4 and TRBJ1-5; D not certain. Germline lookup yields CDR1 SGHNT and CDR2 YYREEE (reference sequence). Trimming took off 1 base at V and 3 bases at J, with 11 bases between the two ends. CDR3 length: 15 amino acids. For the CDR3, the DNA is TGTGCCAGCAGCTTGTATTCAACGGTCAATCAGCCCCAGCATTTT. It codes for CASSLYSTVNQPQHF.

Of note for this clonotype: A read error is likely, as this CDR3 ends without the conserved phenylalanine or tryptophan. The chain is built from TRBV6-6 and TRBJ2-6; D remains unclear. V dropped 2 bases and J dropped 3 bases, with 17 bases sitting between them. Germline CDR1 and CDR2: MNHNY and SVGAGI (reference sequence). The length of the CDR3 is 18 residues. The CDR3 nucleotides are TGTGCCAGCAGTTACGCACCGGACGCATGGAGTGGGGCCAACGTCCTGACTCTC. Encoded protein: CASSYAPDAWSGANVLTL.

This clonotype came up a few times. The chain carries TRBV20-1 and TRBJ2-1; 10 nucleotides match TRBD2. This CDR3 comprises 15 residues. Germline CDR1 and CDR2: DFQATT and SNEGSKA (reference sequence). Unmatched junction bases numbered 7, after V lost 4 bases and J lost 4 bases. This chain's CDR3 is CSATPGLAPYNEQFF. CDR3 nucleotides: TGCAGTGCTACTCCGGGACTAGCGCCTTACAATGAGCAGTTCTTC.